This is a list of T cell receptor beta chains from one sample in a study of blood T cell repertoires in COVID-19. The method was immunoSEQ multiplex PCR; TCRdb's version includes in-frame clones alone and lacks a portion of them. The repertoire holds some 320,000 clones, with roughly nine tenths as singletons. The specimen sequenced was PBMCs or T cells enriched from blood (not recorded which). The receptors here all came from a man between 60 and 70 years old who had recovered from COVID-19. Each CDR3 is given with its conserved first and last residue. The order of the fields is CDR3 DNA, CDR3 protein, CDR3 length, clone size, D gene, J gene, V gene. A D gene is named only where the DNA matches it firmly. Clone size is given for some rows only: seen once, a few or many times, or a class if the clone is expanded.

cdr3_nt: TGTGCCAGCAGCCAAGGAGCACAGCACCAAGAGACCCAGTACTTC
cdr3_aa: CASSQGAQHQETQYF
cdr3_length: 15
clone_size: once
d_call: NA
j_call: TRBJ2-5
v_call: TRBV14

cdr3_nt: TGTGCCAGCAGTCCTGCGGGACTAGCCTCCTACGAGCAGTACTTC
cdr3_aa: CASSPAGLASYEQYF
cdr3_length: 15
clone_size: NA
d_call: TRBD2
j_call: TRBJ2-7
v_call: TRBV9

cdr3_nt: TGTGCCAGCAGCCCATGGGCGGCTAGCGGAGACATTCAGTACTTC
cdr3_aa: CASSPWAASGDIQYF
cdr3_length: 15
clone_size: NA
d_call: TRBD2
j_call: TRBJ2-4
v_call: TRBV3-1/TRBV3-2

cdr3_nt: TGTGCCAGCAGGCGGAGTAGCGGTCCCTACGAGCAGTACTTC
cdr3_aa: CASRRSSGPYEQYF
cdr3_length: 14
clone_size: NA
d_call: NA
j_call: TRBJ2-7
v_call: TRBV6-5

cdr3_nt: TGCGCCAGCAGCTCCGAGGGATCCAGGGAGACCCAGTACTTC
cdr3_aa: CASSSEGSRETQYF
cdr3_length: 14
clone_size: NA
d_call: NA
j_call: TRBJ2-5
v_call: TRBV5-1

cdr3_nt: TGTGCCAGTAGTATAGACAGGGGGATGGGTGAAGCTTTCTTT
cdr3_aa: CASSIDRGMGEAFF
cdr3_length: 14
clone_size: NA
d_call: TRBD1
j_call: TRBJ1-1
v_call: TRBV19

cdr3_nt: TGTGCCAGTAGTATTCGTGTTGGCAATCAGCCCCAGCATTTT
cdr3_aa: CASSIRVGNQPQHF
cdr3_length: 14
clone_size: once
d_call: NA
j_call: TRBJ1-5
v_call: TRBV19

cdr3_nt: TGTGCCAGCAGTCCGGGACAGTTCAATCAGCCCCAGCATTTT
cdr3_aa: CASSPGQFNQPQHF
cdr3_length: 14
clone_size: NA
d_call: TRBD1
j_call: TRBJ1-5
v_call: TRBV28

cdr3_nt: TGTGCCAGCAGTGAAGTCAGGGGGCCCGACGACGCGGCTTTCTTT
cdr3_aa: CASSEVRGPDDAAFF
cdr3_length: 15
clone_size: NA
d_call: TRBD1
j_call: TRBJ1-1
v_call: TRBV25-1

cdr3_nt: TGCGCCAGCAGAGGCGGGAGGGCCCCAGATACGCAGTATTTT
cdr3_aa: CASRGGRAPDTQYF
cdr3_length: 14
clone_size: NA
d_call: TRBD2
j_call: TRBJ2-3
v_call: TRBV5-1

cdr3_nt: TGTGCCAGCAGCTTACGTAACACCATATATTTT
cdr3_aa: CASSLRNTIYF
cdr3_length: 11
clone_size: NA
d_call: NA
j_call: TRBJ1-3
v_call: TRBV11-3

cdr3_nt: TGCGCCAGCAGCTCCCGGGACAGGGGAGCTTACGAGCAGTACTTC
cdr3_aa: CASSSRDRGAYEQYF
cdr3_length: 15
clone_size: NA
d_call: TRBD1
j_call: TRBJ2-7
v_call: TRBV4-3

cdr3_nt: TGTGCCAGCAGCCTCTCCGGGACTAGCGGGAGGCAGAAACAGTTCTTC
cdr3_aa: CASSLSGTSGRQKQFF
cdr3_length: 16
clone_size: NA
d_call: TRBD2
j_call: TRBJ2-1
v_call: TRBV5-4

cdr3_nt: TGTGCCAGCAGCCAAGAAATCGGGACAGGGTATGAAGTCACCTATAATTCACCCCTCCACTTT
cdr3_aa: CASSQEIGTGYEVTYNSPLHF
cdr3_length: 21
clone_size: NA
d_call: TRBD1
j_call: TRBJ1-6
v_call: TRBV3-1/TRBV3-2

cdr3_nt: TGTGCCAGCAGCTTGGTCTCGGGCGACAGAAGAGGAAACACCATATATTTT
cdr3_aa: CASSLVSGDRRGNTIYF
cdr3_length: 17
clone_size: NA
d_call: NA
j_call: TRBJ1-3
v_call: TRBV5-8

cdr3_nt: TGTGCCAGCAGCTTAGATCGGGGGGGGACAGGGTCTAATGAAAAACTGTTTTTT
cdr3_aa: CASSLDRGGTGSNEKLFF
cdr3_length: 18
clone_size: NA
d_call: TRBD1
j_call: TRBJ1-4
v_call: TRBV11-3

cdr3_nt: TGCAGCGTTGTCCCCGGCAGTCAGGTGACGAATGAGCAGTTCTTC
cdr3_aa: CSVVPGSQVTNEQFF
cdr3_length: 15
clone_size: NA
d_call: NA
j_call: TRBJ2-1
v_call: TRBV29-1

cdr3_nt: TGTGCCTGGAGGATAAGACAGGGGGTTCCTAAAGCTTTCTTT
cdr3_aa: CAWRIRQGVPKAFF
cdr3_length: 14
clone_size: NA
d_call: TRBD1
j_call: TRBJ1-1
v_call: TRBV30

cdr3_nt: TGTGCCAGCAGCCGCTCAAGCGGGGTATACAATGAGCAGTTCTTC
cdr3_aa: CASSRSSGVYNEQFF
cdr3_length: 15
clone_size: few
d_call: TRBD2
j_call: TRBJ2-1
v_call: TRBV14

cdr3_nt: TGTGCCAGCAGTCACGACCGGGACAGGGGTTCTGAAAAACTGTTTTTT
cdr3_aa: CASSHDRDRGSEKLFF
cdr3_length: 16
clone_size: NA
d_call: TRBD1
j_call: TRBJ1-4
v_call: TRBV2

cdr3_nt: TGTGCCAGCAGCTTGGCAGGGGGCGGCAGGGGGAACTATGGCTACACCTTC
cdr3_aa: CASSLAGGGRGNYGYTF
cdr3_length: 17
clone_size: NA
d_call: TRBD1
j_call: TRBJ1-2
v_call: TRBV5-4

cdr3_nt: TGCGCCAGCAGCACCGGACAGGGCCTTAATGAAAAACTGTTTTTT
cdr3_aa: CASSTGQGLNEKLFF
cdr3_length: 15
clone_size: NA
d_call: TRBD1
j_call: TRBJ1-4
v_call: TRBV5-1

cdr3_nt: TGTGCCAGTGAAGGACTAGCGGGGATCGAGCAGTACTTC
cdr3_aa: CASEGLAGIEQYF
cdr3_length: 13
clone_size: NA
d_call: TRBD2
j_call: TRBJ2-7
v_call: TRBV7-9

cdr3_nt: TGTGCCAGCAGTGGTGGGGCGGCCAGGGGGAGCAATCAGCCCCAGCATTTT
cdr3_aa: CASSGGAARGSNQPQHF
cdr3_length: 17
clone_size: NA
d_call: TRBD1
j_call: TRBJ1-5
v_call: TRBV6-1

cdr3_nt: TGCGCCAACAGCCCGGGGGAGGGTCGAAACCAGCCCCAGCATTTT
cdr3_aa: CANSPGEGRNQPQHF
cdr3_length: 15
clone_size: once
d_call: NA
j_call: TRBJ1-5
v_call: TRBV5-1

cdr3_nt: TGTGCCAGCAGAACAGAGATTCCCTCAAATTCACCCCTCCACTTT
cdr3_aa: CASRTEIPSNSPLHF
cdr3_length: 15
clone_size: NA
d_call: NA
j_call: TRBJ1-6
v_call: TRBV27

cdr3_nt: TGTGCCAGCAGCCCGGAAGACGGGACTCCATTGGTACCTAGCACAGATACGCAGTATTTT
cdr3_aa: CASSPEDGTPLVPSTDTQYF
cdr3_length: 20
clone_size: NA
d_call: NA
j_call: TRBJ2-3
v_call: TRBV7-8

cdr3_nt: TGCAGTGCTAGGACTTCTCGGGCCCTCCACTTT
cdr3_aa: CSARTSRALHF
cdr3_length: 11
clone_size: NA
d_call: NA
j_call: TRBJ1-6
v_call: TRBV20-1

cdr3_nt: TGTGCCAGCAAAAGGGGCCCAACGTCTGGCTACACCTTC
cdr3_aa: CASKRGPTSGYTF
cdr3_length: 13
clone_size: NA
d_call: NA
j_call: TRBJ1-2
v_call: TRBV28

cdr3_nt: TGTGCCAGCAGGTTGGGCTGGCCGACGAACACCGGGGAGCTGTTTTTT
cdr3_aa: CASRLGWPTNTGELFF
cdr3_length: 16
clone_size: NA
d_call: NA
j_call: TRBJ2-2
v_call: TRBV5-6

cdr3_nt: TGTGCCAGCAGCCAAGATAACCAGGGGGAGCAGTACTTC
cdr3_aa: CASSQDNQGEQYF
cdr3_length: 13
clone_size: NA
d_call: NA
j_call: TRBJ2-7
v_call: TRBV4-2

cdr3_nt: TGTGCCAGCAGTTACTTGTTAGGGACAGGGGGTTGGGGCTACACCTTC
cdr3_aa: CASSYLLGTGGWGYTF
cdr3_length: 16
clone_size: NA
d_call: TRBD1
j_call: TRBJ1-2
v_call: TRBV6-5

cdr3_nt: TGCGCCAGCAGTGACAGACCTAACTATGGCTACACCTTC
cdr3_aa: CASSDRPNYGYTF
cdr3_length: 13
clone_size: NA
d_call: NA
j_call: TRBJ1-2
v_call: TRBV5-1

cdr3_nt: TGTGCCAGTTCCACCGGGACTAGCGGAATAACAGATACGCAGTATTTT
cdr3_aa: CASSTGTSGITDTQYF
cdr3_length: 16
clone_size: once
d_call: TRBD2
j_call: TRBJ2-3
v_call: TRBV11-2

cdr3_nt: TGTGCCAGTAGTATCCTTGAAGTGGGGCTCAAGCAGGGCTACACCTTC
cdr3_aa: CASSILEVGLKQGYTF
cdr3_length: 16
clone_size: NA
d_call: NA
j_call: TRBJ1-2
v_call: TRBV19

cdr3_nt: TGTGCCAGCAGCTTAGGTCGGACAGGAACAACTAATGAAAAACTGTTTTTT
cdr3_aa: CASSLGRTGTTNEKLFF
cdr3_length: 17
clone_size: NA
d_call: TRBD1
j_call: TRBJ1-4
v_call: TRBV7-2

cdr3_nt: TGTGCCAGCAGTCCCTACAGGGGCATTAATGAAAAACTGTTTTTT
cdr3_aa: CASSPYRGINEKLFF
cdr3_length: 15
clone_size: NA
d_call: TRBD1
j_call: TRBJ1-4
v_call: TRBV28

cdr3_nt: TGTGCCAGCAGACCTACAGGACAGGGCACGTATGGCTACACCTTC
cdr3_aa: CASRPTGQGTYGYTF
cdr3_length: 15
clone_size: NA
d_call: TRBD1
j_call: TRBJ1-2
v_call: TRBV6-5

cdr3_nt: TGTGCCAGCAGCTTAAGGGGCGGGACTGGGGCCAACGTCCTGACTTTC
cdr3_aa: CASSLRGGTGANVLTF
cdr3_length: 16
clone_size: NA
d_call: NA
j_call: TRBJ2-6
v_call: TRBV7-8